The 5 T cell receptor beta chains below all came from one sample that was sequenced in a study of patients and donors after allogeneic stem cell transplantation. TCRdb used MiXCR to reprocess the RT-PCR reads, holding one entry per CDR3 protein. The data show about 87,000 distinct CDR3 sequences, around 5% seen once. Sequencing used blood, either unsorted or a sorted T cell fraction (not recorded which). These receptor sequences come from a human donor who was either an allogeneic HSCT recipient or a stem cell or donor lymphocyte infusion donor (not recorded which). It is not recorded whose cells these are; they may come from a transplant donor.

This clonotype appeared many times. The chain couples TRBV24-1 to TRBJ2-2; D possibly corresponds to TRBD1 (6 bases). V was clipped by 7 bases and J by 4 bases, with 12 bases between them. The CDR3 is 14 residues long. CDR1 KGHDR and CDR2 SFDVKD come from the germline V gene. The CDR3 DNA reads TGTGCCACCAGAGGATGGGACACCACCGGGGAGCTGTTTTTT. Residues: CATRGWDTTGELFF.

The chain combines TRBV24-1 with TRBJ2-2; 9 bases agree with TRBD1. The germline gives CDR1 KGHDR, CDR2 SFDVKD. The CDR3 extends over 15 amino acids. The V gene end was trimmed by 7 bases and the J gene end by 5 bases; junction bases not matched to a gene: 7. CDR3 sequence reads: CATRSTGGTTGELFF. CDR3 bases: TGTGCCACCAGATCCACAGGGGGCACGACCGGGGAGCTGTTTTTT.

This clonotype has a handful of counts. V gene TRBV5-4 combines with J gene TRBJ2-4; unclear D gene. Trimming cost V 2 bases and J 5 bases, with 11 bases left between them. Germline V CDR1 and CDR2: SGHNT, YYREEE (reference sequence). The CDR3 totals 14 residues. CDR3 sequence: CASSFMDGENIQYF. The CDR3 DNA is TGTGCCAGCAGCTTTATGGACGGAGAAAACATTCAGTACTTC.

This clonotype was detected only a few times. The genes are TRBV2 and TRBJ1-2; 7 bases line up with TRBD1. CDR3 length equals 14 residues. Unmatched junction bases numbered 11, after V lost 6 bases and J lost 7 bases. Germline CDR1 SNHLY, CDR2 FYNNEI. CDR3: CASRVTGVPGGYTF. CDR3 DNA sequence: TGTGCCAGCAGGGTAACAGGGGTTCCGGGTGGCTACACCTTC.

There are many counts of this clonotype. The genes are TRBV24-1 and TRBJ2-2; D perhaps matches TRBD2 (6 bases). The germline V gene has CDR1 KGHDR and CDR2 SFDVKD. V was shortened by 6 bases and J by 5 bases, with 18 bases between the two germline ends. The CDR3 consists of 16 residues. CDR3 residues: CATSHPSAGSTGELFF. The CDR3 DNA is TGTGCCACCAGTCACCCCTCGGCGGGATCGACCGGGGAGCTGTTTTTT.